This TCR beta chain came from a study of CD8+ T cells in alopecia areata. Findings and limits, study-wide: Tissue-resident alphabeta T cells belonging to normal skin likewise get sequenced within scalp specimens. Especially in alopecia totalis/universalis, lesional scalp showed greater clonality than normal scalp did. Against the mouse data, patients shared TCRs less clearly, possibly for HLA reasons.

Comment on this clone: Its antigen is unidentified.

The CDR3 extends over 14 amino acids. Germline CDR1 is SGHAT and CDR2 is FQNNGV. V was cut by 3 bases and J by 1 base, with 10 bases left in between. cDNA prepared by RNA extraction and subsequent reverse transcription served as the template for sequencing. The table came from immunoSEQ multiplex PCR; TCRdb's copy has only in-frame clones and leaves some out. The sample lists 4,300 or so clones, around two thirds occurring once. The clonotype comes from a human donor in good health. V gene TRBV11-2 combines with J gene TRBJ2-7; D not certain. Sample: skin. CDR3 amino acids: CASSFSASSYEQYF. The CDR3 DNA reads TGTGCCAGCAGCTTTTCGGCTAGTTCCTACGAGCAGTACTTC.